This is a list of T cell receptor beta chains from one sample in a study of cytomegalovirus exposure and HLA in healthy donors. Clones were sequenced by immunoSEQ multiplex PCR, and TCRdb holds only the in-frame ones, with some missing. The sample contains over 110,000 clones, just under 85% of which appear only once. Source material: PBMCs. The receptor source for this set is a woman aged 55-75 years in good health and CMV-seropositive. Each CDR3 is given with its conserved first and last residue. The D gene is left open where the match is weak. Clone size is shown for a subset of rows, as once, few, many or a class of expanded clone.

-,TRBV2,12,TRBJ1-2,-,TGTGCCAGCAGGGGGGGGGCGAGGGGCTACACCTTC,CASRGGARGYTF
TRBD2,TRBV5-1,15,TRBJ2-2,once,TGCGCCAGCAGGACCGGGACTAGCAACACCGGGGAGCTGTTTTTT,CASRTGTSNTGELFF
TRBD2,TRBV9,14,TRBJ2-1,-,TGTGCCAGCAGCGAGCAGTCGAGGACTAGCGGGCAGTTCTTC,CASSEQSRTSGQFF
TRBD1,TRBV27,13,TRBJ1-2,-,TGTGCCAGCTCCGGGACAGGGGTGGGGGGCTACACCTTC,CASSGTGVGGYTF
-,TRBV18,14,TRBJ2-7,-,TGTGCCAGCTCACCACCGACGGGCTCCTACGAGCAGTACTTC,CASSPPTGSYEQYF
TRBD1,TRBV7-8,14,TRBJ1-6,-,TGTGCCAGCAGCTCGGGACAGCCAAATTCACCCCTCCACTTT,CASSSGQPNSPLHF
-,TRBV4-1,11,TRBJ1-2,-,TGCGCCAGCAGTAGACAGGAGGGCTACACCTTC,CASSRQEGYTF
TRBD2,TRBV5-1,15,TRBJ2-3,once,TGCGCCAGCAGCTTAGGACTAGCGTACACAGATACGCAGTATTTT,CASSLGLAYTDTQYF
-,TRBV9,12,TRBJ1-2,-,TGTGCCAGCAGCGTAGCAGGGGAGGGCTACACCTTC,CASSVAGEGYTF
TRBD1,TRBV4-1,16,TRBJ1-1,-,TGCGCCAGCAGCCAAGATACGACAGGGGGTGGCACTGAAGCTTTCTTT,CASSQDTTGGGTEAFF
-,TRBV7-9,15,TRBJ1-5,-,TGTGCCAGCAGCTTAGGGACACTCGGCAATCAGCCCCAGCATTTT,CASSLGTLGNQPQHF
TRBD2,TRBV4-3,16,TRBJ2-1,-,TGCGCCAGCAGCCAAATCGGACTAGCGGGAGGCAATGAGCAGTTCTTC,CASSQIGLAGGNEQFF
TRBD1,TRBV6-5,13,TRBJ2-7,-,TGTGCCAGCAAGACAGGGGCCTCCTACGAGCAGTACTTC,CASKTGASYEQYF
-,TRBV28,13,TRBJ2-7,-,TGTGCCAGCAATCAGGCCAGCTCCTACGAGCAGTACTTC,CASNQASSYEQYF
-,TRBV20-1,11,TRBJ2-5,-,TGCAGTGGGGTAGGGGAAGAGACCCAGTACTTC,CSGVGEETQYF
-,TRBV28,15,TRBJ2-1,-,TGTGCCAGCACTACATCCCTGGGCTCCTTCAATGAGCAGTTCTTC,CASTTSLGSFNEQFF
-,TRBV18,14,TRBJ1-5,-,TGTGCCAGCTCACCCTCCGCGGGAGATCAGCCCCAGCATTTT,CASSPSAGDQPQHF
TRBD1,TRBV4-1,18,TRBJ1-1,few,TGCGCCAGCAGCCAAGATGGGGGGACAGGGGGTATGAACACTGAAGCTTTCTTT,CASSQDGGTGGMNTEAFF
-,TRBV5-4,16,TRBJ2-2,once,TGTGCCAGCAGCTTGGCTGGACAAGTAAATACCGGGGAGCTGTTTTTT,CASSLAGQVNTGELFF
-,TRBV9,15,TRBJ1-2,-,TGTGCCAGCAGCGTATCTGGGGGCGCGATGAATGGCTACACCTTC,CASSVSGGAMNGYTF
TRBD2,TRBV5-1,17,TRBJ2-2,-,TGCGCCAGCAGCTTGGCCGAACTAGCGGTTAACACCGGGGAGCTGTTTTTT,CASSLAELAVNTGELFF
-,TRBV7-6,15,TRBJ1-3,-,TGTGCCAGCAGTTTTTCTTTGAGCTCTGGAAACACCATATATTTT,CASSFSLSSGNTIYF
-,TRBV7-2,12,TRBJ2-3,-,TGTGCCAGCAGTCTAGTCCCAGATACGCAGTATTTT,CASSLVPDTQYF
-,TRBV18,16,TRBJ2-3,-,TGTGCCAGCTCACCACTGCTAATCGGGAGCACAGATACGCAGTATTTT,CASSPLLIGSTDTQYF
TRBD2,TRBV7-9,14,TRBJ2-7,-,TGTGCCAGCAGGGCCGGGACTAGCTTCTACGAGCAGTACTTC,CASRAGTSFYEQYF
TRBD2,TRBV7-9,19,TRBJ2-1,-,TGTGCCAGCAGCTCACGTGGGGCTAGCGGGTTCGACTCCTACAATGAGCAGTTCTTC,CASSSRGASGFDSYNEQFF
-,TRBV7-2,12,TRBJ2-3,-,TGTGCCAGCACCGCGGGCGCAGATACGCAGTATTTT,CASTAGADTQYF
-,TRBV7-2,14,TRBJ2-7,-,TGTGCCAGCAGCTTACAGGACAAGTCCTACGAGCAGTACTTC,CASSLQDKSYEQYF
-,TRBV27,15,TRBJ1-5,-,TGTGCCAGCAGTTTAGCTGGGGCGGGCAATCAGCCCCAGCATTTT,CASSLAGAGNQPQHF
TRBD1,TRBV6-1,15,TRBJ2-7,-,TGTGCCAGCAGAGCCGAGACAGGGTTTGGTTACGAGCAGTACTTC,CASRAETGFGYEQYF
TRBD2,TRBV6-1,14,TRBJ2-7,-,TGTGCCAGCAGTGCTAGACTAGCGGGCTACGAGCAGTACTTC,CASSARLAGYEQYF
TRBD1,TRBV4-1,16,TRBJ2-7,many,TGCGCCAGCAGCCCCAGCCACAGGGGGGCTCAAAACGAGCAGTACTTC,CASSPSHRGAQNEQYF
TRBD1,TRBV19,15,TRBJ1-2,-,TGTGCCAGTAGGGATCCGACAGGGATCTTGTATGGCTACACCTTC,CASRDPTGILYGYTF
-,TRBV20-1,10,TRBJ2-2,few,TGCAGTGTGAGGGACGGGGAGCTGTTTTTT,CSVRDGELFF
-,TRBV11-2,11,TRBJ2-7,-,TGTGCCAGCAGCTGGGGGGACGAGCAGTACTTC,CASSWGDEQYF
-,TRBV28,13,TRBJ2-2,-,TGTGCCAGCAGTTCCCGACTCACCGGGGAGCTGTTTTTT,CASSSRLTGELFF
TRBD1,TRBV18,16,TRBJ1-2,-,TGTGCCAGCTCACTAAACGGGGGACAGGGGCTCTATGGCTACACCTTC,CASSLNGGQGLYGYTF
-,TRBV27,14,TRBJ2-1,-,TGTGCCAGCAGTTTCGACAGGGAGGATAATGAGCAGCTCTTC,CASSFDREDNEQLF
TRBD2,TRBV19,16,TRBJ2-3,-,TGTGCCAGTAGTTCTAGCGGGGCCACCTTCACAGATACGCAGTATTTT,CASSSSGATFTDTQYF
-,TRBV7-8,15,TRBJ2-2,-,TGTGCCAGCAGATTACGTGACAGGAACACCGGGGAGCTGTTTTTT,CASRLRDRNTGELFF
-,TRBV29-1,13,TRBJ2-7,-,TGCAGCGCCACAGGCCGACAGACCTACGAGCAGTACTTC,CSATGRQTYEQYF
TRBD2,TRBV11-3,15,TRBJ2-7,once,TGTGCCAGCAGCAGTTCTAGCGGACCCTCCTACGAGCAGTACTTC,CASSSSSGPSYEQYF
-,TRBV30,13,TRBJ2-7,-,TGTGCCTGGAGTTCAGGACTCCTCTCGGAGCAGTACTTC,CAWSSGLLSEQYF
TRBD1,TRBV2,12,TRBJ1-1,-,TGTGCCACCGGGACAGCGAACACTGAAGCTTTCTTT,CATGTANTEAFF